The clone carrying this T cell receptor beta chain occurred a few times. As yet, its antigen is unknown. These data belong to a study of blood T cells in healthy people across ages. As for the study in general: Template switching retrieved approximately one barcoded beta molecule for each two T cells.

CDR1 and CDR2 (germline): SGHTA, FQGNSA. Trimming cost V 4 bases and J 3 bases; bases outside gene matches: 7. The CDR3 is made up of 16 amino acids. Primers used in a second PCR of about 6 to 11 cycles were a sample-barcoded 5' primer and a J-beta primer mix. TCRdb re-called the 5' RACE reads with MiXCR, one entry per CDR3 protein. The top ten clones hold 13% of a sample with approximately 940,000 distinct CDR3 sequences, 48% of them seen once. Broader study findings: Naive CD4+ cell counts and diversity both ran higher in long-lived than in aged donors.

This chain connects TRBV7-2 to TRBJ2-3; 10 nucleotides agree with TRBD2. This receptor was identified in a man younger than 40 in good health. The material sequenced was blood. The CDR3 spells CASSWTSGPRTDTQYF. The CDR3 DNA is TGTGCCAGCAGCTGGACTAGCGGACCGAGGACAGATACGCAGTATTTT.